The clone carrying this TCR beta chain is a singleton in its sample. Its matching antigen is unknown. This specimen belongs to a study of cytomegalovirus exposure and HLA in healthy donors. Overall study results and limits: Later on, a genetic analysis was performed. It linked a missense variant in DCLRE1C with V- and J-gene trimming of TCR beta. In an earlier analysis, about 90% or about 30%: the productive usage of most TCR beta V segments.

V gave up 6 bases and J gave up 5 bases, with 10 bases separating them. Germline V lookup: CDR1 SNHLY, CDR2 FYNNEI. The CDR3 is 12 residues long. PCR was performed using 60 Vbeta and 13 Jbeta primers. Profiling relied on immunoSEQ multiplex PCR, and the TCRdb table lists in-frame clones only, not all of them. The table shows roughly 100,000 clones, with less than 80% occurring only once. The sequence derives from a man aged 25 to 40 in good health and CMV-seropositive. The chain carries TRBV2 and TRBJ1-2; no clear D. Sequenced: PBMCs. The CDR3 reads CASSETAYGYTF. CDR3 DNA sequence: TGTGCCAGCAGCGAAACAGCATATGGCTACACCTTC. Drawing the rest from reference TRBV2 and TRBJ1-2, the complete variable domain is EPEVTQTPSHQVTQMGQEVILRCVPISNHLYFYWYRQILGQKVEFLVSFYNNEISEKSEIFDDQFSVERPDGSNFTLKIRSTKLEDSAMYFCASSETAYGYTFGSGTRLTVV.